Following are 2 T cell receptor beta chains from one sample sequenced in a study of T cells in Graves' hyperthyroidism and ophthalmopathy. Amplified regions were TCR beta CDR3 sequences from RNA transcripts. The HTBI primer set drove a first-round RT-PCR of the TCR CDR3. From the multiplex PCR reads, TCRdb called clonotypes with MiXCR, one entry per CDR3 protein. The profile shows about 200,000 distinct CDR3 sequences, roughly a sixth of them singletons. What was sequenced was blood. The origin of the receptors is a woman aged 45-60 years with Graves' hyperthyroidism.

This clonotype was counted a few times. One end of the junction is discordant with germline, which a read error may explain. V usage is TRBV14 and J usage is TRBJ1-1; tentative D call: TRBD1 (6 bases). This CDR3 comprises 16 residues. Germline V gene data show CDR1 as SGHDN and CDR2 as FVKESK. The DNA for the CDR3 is TGTGCCAGCAGCCAACAGGGGCCCTCCATGAACACTGAAGCTCTCTTT. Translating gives CASSQQGPSMNTEALF.

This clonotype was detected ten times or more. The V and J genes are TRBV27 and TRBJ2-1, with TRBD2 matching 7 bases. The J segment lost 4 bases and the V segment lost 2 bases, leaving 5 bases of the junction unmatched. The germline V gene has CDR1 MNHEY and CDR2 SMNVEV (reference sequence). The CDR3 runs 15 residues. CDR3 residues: CASSLRASGYNEQFF. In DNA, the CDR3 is TGTGCCAGCAGTTTACGGGCTAGCGGTTACAATGAGCAGTTCTTC.